These 18 T cell receptor beta chains share one sample of origin, sequenced in a study of blood T cell repertoires in COVID-19. The assay was immunoSEQ multiplex PCR, and TCRdb's table has in-frame clones only and misses some. Of approximately 130,000 clones listed, 75% to 85% are singletons. The sequenced sample was peripheral blood. The receptor source for this set is an elderly man with acute or convalescent COVID-19.

CDR3 region: CASSVDWGAGNTIYF. The CDR3 bases are TGTGCCAGCAGCGTAGACTGGGGGGCTGGAAACACCATATATTTT. This chain uses TRBV9 with TRBJ1-3; a possible D gene is TRBD1 (5 bases). Looked up from germline, CDR1 is SGDLS and CDR2 is YYNGEE. This CDR3 has 15 residues. Trimming cost V 0 bases and J 2 bases, with 9 bases left between them.

The V and J genes are TRBV29-1 and TRBJ2-5, with a possible D match to TRBD1 (7 bases). From germline, CDR1 is SQVTM and CDR2 ANQGSEA. This CDR3 is 16 amino acids long. V gave up 4 bases and J gave up 5 bases, with 23 bases separating them. CDR3 sequence reads: CSVAQVTGLGGETQYF. The CDR3 region has the DNA TGCAGCGTTGCCCAAGTGACAGGGTTAGGGGGGGAGACCCAGTACTTC.

This clone came up a few times. The chain combines TRBV9 with TRBJ2-7, with TRBD1 identical over 11 bases. Germline CDR1 and CDR2: SGDLS and YYNGEE. This CDR3 spans 16 amino acids. The V segment lost 0 bases and the J segment 7 bases; nucleotides outside the gene matches: 9. CDR3 nucleotide sequence: TGTGCCAGCAGCGTAGAAGCCGGACAGGGGGCGGGAGAGCAGTACTTC. Translation gives CASSVEAGQGAGEQYF.

This clone was counted at least ten times. The rearrangement links TRBV19 to TRBJ1-1; D is possibly TRBD1 (5 bases). Germline-derived CDR1 and CDR2 are LNHDA and SQIVND (reference sequence). V lost 4 bases and J 9 bases, leaving 9 bases between the germline ends. The CDR3 covers 11 residues. This chain's CDR3 is CASSKGLKAFF. For the CDR3, the DNA is TGTGCCAGTAGTAAGGGGTTGAAAGCTTTCTTT.

This clone was observed once. The J gene is TRBJ2-7, the V gene TRBV3-1 (or the pseudogene TRBV3-2); D is possibly TRBD1 (5 bases). The CDR3 loop spans 14 amino acids. Between the trimmed V and J ends, which lost 4 bases and 7 bases, there was a span of 17 bases. Germline CDR1 and CDR2: LGHDT and YNNKEL (reference sequence). The CDR3 here is CASSRDSTAGEQYF. DNA of the CDR3: TGTGCCAGCAGCCGCGACTCAACGGCAGGGGAGCAGTACTTC.

The gene calls are TRBV5-1 and TRBJ1-1, with no clear D. With 0 bases removed from V and 0 bases from J, the gap between germline ends came to 9 bases. In germline, CDR1 is SGHRS, CDR2 YFSETQ. The CDR3 runs 15 residues. The CDR3 sequence: CASSLDPTLNTEAFF. In nucleotides, the CDR3 is TGCGCCAGCAGCTTGGACCCGACACTGAACACTGAAGCTTTCTTT.

The V and J genes are TRBV3-1 (or the pseudogene TRBV3-2) and TRBJ1-2, with a weak D call TRBD1 (6 bases). V was clipped by 3 bases and J by 4 bases, with 12 bases between them. Germline loops: CDR1 LGHDT, CDR2 YNNKEL (reference sequence). The CDR3 is 14 amino acids. The CDR3 sequence: CASSQQGQSYGYTF. The CDR3 coding sequence is TGTGCCAGCAGCCAGCAGGGGCAGAGCTATGGCTACACCTTC.

The sample holds a few counts of this clone. The V gene is TRBV6-1, the J gene TRBJ2-7; 7 bases map to TRBD2. J gave up 3 bases and V 0 bases, and 8 bases lay outside the gene matches. There are 16 residues in the CDR3. The V gene's germline CDR1 is MNHNS and CDR2 SASEGT. The CDR3 region has the DNA TGTGCCAGCAGTGAAGCGCCCAGCGGGGAATACTACGAGCAGTACTTC. Translated, it gives CASSEAPSGEYYEQYF.

The gene calls are TRBV11-1 and TRBJ1-2; 10 bases align to TRBD1. The V and J ends lost 4 bases and 5 bases, in that order; junction bases with no gene match: 7. This CDR3 contains 15 residues. Germline assignment: CDR1 SGHAT and CDR2 FQDESV (reference sequence). The CDR3 nucleotides read TGTGCCAGCAGCTATGACAGGGGGCGCAAGTATGGCTACACCTTC. Its protein product is CASSYDRGRKYGYTF.

The chain uses TRBV5-4 and TRBJ2-7, with 9 bases that match TRBD1. CDR1 is SGHNT and CDR2 is YYREEE in the germline V gene (reference sequence). V dropped 2 bases and J dropped 5; count of bases not matched to a gene: 8. CDR3 length: 15 residues. This chain's CDR3 is CASSFKQGAQDEQYF. The DNA for the CDR3 is TGTGCCAGCAGCTTCAAACAGGGGGCGCAGGACGAGCAGTACTTC.

The V call is TRBV27, the J call TRBJ2-7; 9 positions match TRBD2. The CDR3 is 16 residues long. Germline V gene lookup returns CDR1 MNHEY and CDR2 SMNVEV (reference sequence). The V gene end was trimmed by 2 bases and the J gene end by 1 base; junction bases not matched to a gene: 6. CDR3 nucleotides: TGTGCCAGCAGTTTACTCGGGACTAGCCCATCCTACGAGCAGTACTTC. This encodes CASSLLGTSPSYEQYF.

The chain recombines TRBV2 with TRBJ2-1; tentatively, D is TRBD2 (6 bases). The germline V and J ends were trimmed by 10 bases and 2 bases, with 15 bases remaining between them. This CDR3 is 14 amino acids long. Germline CDR1 reads SNHLY; CDR2 reads FYNNEI. The CDR3 here is CATLPRGTYNEQFF. DNA for the CDR3: TGTGCCACCCTACCCCGGGGGACCTACAATGAGCAGTTCTTC.

The chain employs TRBV28 and TRBJ1-1; TRBD1 matches 8 bases. Losses at the gene ends were 6 bases for V and 5 bases for J; bases not matched to a gene: 11. The CDR3 is 15 amino acids. Germline V CDR1 and CDR2: MDHEN, SYDVKM. The CDR3 nucleotides read TGTGCCAGCAGCCAGCACAGGGGGAGAGGAACTGAAGCTTTCTTT. Translating gives CASSQHRGRGTEAFF.

The V call is TRBV9, the J call TRBJ2-3, with TRBD1 as a possible D gene (6 bases). CDR3 length equals 15 residues. The germline V gene has CDR1 SGDLS and CDR2 YYNGEE. The V and J ends lost 3 bases and 3 bases respectively, with 14 bases between them. CDR3 region: CASSAWPRGTDTQYF. The CDR3 region has the DNA TGTGCCAGCAGCGCCTGGCCGAGGGGGACAGATACGCAGTATTTT.

The chain couples TRBV5-1 to TRBJ2-5; TRBD1 agrees at 8 bases. V lost 4 bases and J lost 4; bases outside the gene matches: 3. In germline, CDR1 is SGHRS, CDR2 YFSETQ. The CDR3 spans 13 residues. The CDR3 region is CASSPDRAETQYF. CDR3 nucleotides: TGCGCCAGCAGCCCGGACAGGGCAGAGACCCAGTACTTC. The full variable domain, completed using reference TRBV5-1 and TRBJ2-5, is KAGVTQTPRYLIKTRGQQVTLSCSPISGHRSVSWYQQTPGQGLQFLFEYFSETQRNKGNFPGRFSGRQFSNSRSEMNVSTLELGDSALYLCASSPDRAETQYFGPGTRLLVL.

The chain links TRBV10-3 to TRBJ1-6; D call uncertain. The V end lost 6 bases, the J end lost 10 bases, and 13 bases lay between the germline ends. The CDR3 consists of 13 residues. Germline V gene lookup returns CDR1 ENHRY and CDR2 SYGVKD. CDR3 coding DNA: TGTGCCATCAGGCTGGAAAGCGACTCACCCCTCCACTTT. As protein: CAIRLESDSPLHF.

The table lists this clone with a count of one. Other DNA sequences in this specimen translate into the identical CDR3. The chain carries TRBV28 and TRBJ2-7; 7 bases are shared with TRBD2. With 6 bases clipped from V and 2 bases from J, the junction kept 10 bases outside the gene matches. Germline V gene sequence: CDR1 MDHEN, CDR2 SYDVKM. The CDR3 totals 15 residues. For the CDR3, the DNA is TGTGCCAGCAGCCTATCGGGGGGTGGAACCTACGAGCAGTACTTC. It specifies CASSLSGGGTYEQYF. The whole variable domain, remainder taken from reference TRBV28 and TRBJ2-7, is DVKVTQSSRYLVKRTGEKVFLECVQDMDHENMFWYRQDPGLGLRLIYFSYDVKMKEKGDIPEGYSVSREKKERFSLILESASTNQTSMYLCASSLSGGGTYEQYFGPGTRLTVT.

This clone was detected once. The CDR3: CAIRGGGNSYGYTF. For the CDR3, the DNA is TGTGCCATCAGAGGCGGGGGCAATTCGTATGGCTACACCTTC. V usage is TRBV10-3 and J usage is TRBJ1-2; D is possibly TRBD1 (6 bases). Germline CDR1 reads ENHRY; CDR2 reads SYGVKD. There are 14 residues in the CDR3. Trimming removed 6 bases at V and 5 bases at J, with 16 bases between.